The T cell receptor (beta chain) under discussion was sequenced for a study of cytomegalovirus exposure and HLA in healthy donors. Across the whole study: The roughly 100 million unique TCR beta sequences, from about 179 million T cells, were found by an earlier analysis. Study-level points and caveats: Prior analysis indicated that the majority of TCR beta V segments exhibited productivity approximately 87% or approximately 30% of the time. HLA-A and HLA-B allele assignments for most subjects were reportedly predicted accurately using TCR beta sequences.

Use of 60 Vbeta and 13 Jbeta primers characterized the PCR. Sequencing was performed with immunoSEQ multiplex PCR; in TCRdb, only in-frame clones are kept and a portion is missing. This sample's table has over 100,000 clones. On this clone: Its target is unknown.

Samples came from healthy bone marrow donors. The V gene lost 4 bases and the J gene lost 1 base, with 13 bases spanning the gap. The CDR3 is 15 amino acids. Germline V gives CDR1 SGHDN, CDR2 FVKESK. The chain combines TRBV14 with TRBJ2-5; D is perhaps TRBD1 (6 bases). This receptor was taken from a man aged 40-50 years in good health and CMV-seropositive. Source material: PBMCs. CDR3 residues: CASSPIQGTQETQYF. For the CDR3, the DNA is TGTGCCAGCAGCCCGATCCAGGGGACCCAAGAGACCCAGTACTTC.